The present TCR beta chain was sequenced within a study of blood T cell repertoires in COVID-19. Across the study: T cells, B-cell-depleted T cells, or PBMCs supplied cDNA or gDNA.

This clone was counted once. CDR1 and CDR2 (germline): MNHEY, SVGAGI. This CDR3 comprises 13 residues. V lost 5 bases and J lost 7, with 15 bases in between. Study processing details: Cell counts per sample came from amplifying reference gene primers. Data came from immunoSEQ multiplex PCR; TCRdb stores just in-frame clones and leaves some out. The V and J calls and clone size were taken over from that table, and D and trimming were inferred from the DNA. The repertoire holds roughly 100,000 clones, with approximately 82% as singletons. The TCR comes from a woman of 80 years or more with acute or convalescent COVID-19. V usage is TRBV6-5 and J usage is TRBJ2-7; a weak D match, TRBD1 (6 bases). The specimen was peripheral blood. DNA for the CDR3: TGTGCCAGCAGTACCGTCCAGGGGTGGGAGCAGTACTTC. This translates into CASSTVQGWEQYF.